This T cell receptor beta chain was recovered during a study of radiation and T cells in renal cell carcinoma (TCRdb year 2020). Regarding the complete study: In total, almost 55 samples, comprising some 25 tumors and approximately 27 peripheral blood samples, were subjected to TCR beta sequencing. Across all 53 samples, 4,016,671 unique CDR3 nucleotide sequences encoding 2.5 million to 3 million unique CDR3 amino acid sequences were identified.

The meaning of the sample's time point label: tumor resected at nephrectomy. The label giving this sample's treatment or condition can be read as: 15 Gy SBRT to primary tumor, nephrectomy 4 weeks later. The samples were drawn from a clinical trial, where primary renal cell carcinomas were treated with 15 Gy of stereotactic body radiation therapy and then removed by nephrectomy 4 weeks afterward. Renal cell carcinoma with clear cell pathology was present in all patients. The tumors were dissociated mechanically, digested with collagenase/hyaluronidase at 37 degrees C, processed in gentleMACS C tubes, and kept in liquid nitrogen. Genomic DNA for TCR sequencing was prepared using the QIAamp DNA Blood Mini Kit (Qiagen). The analyses included only samples that passed all quality control checks. The germline V gene gives CDR1 as SGHVS and CDR2 as FQNEAQ. The CDR3 numbers 16 residues from cysteine through phenylalanine. CDR3 DNA only is kept here, 48 bases in frame from base 1. V is pruned by 1 base and J by 5 bases, leaving 5 bases of the junction without a gene match.

The investigation overall reported the following: The single-armed trial design could not address effects of radiation dose or scheduling on the TCR repertoire. An increase in top tumor clonotypes in blood was observed from baseline to 2 weeks post-radiation, followed by contraction by 4 weeks, which was taken to suggest transient expansion of tumor-resident clones. Compared with control tumors, irradiated tumors had a greater number of dominant CDR3 motifs, and those motifs took up a bigger portion of the repertoire. Only small tumor regions of 0.75 to 1 g were available, so intratumoral heterogeneity was not captured. TCR clonality was higher in irradiated tumors than in controls, as the top 100 clonotypes made up an average of about 54% of the repertoire in irradiated tumors compared with about 43% in nephrectomy-only tumors. No pretreatment tumor biopsies were available, so the baseline intratumoral presence of clonotypes could not be determined.

TCR beta libraries were generated from genomic DNA with the immunoSEQ kit, following the manufacturer's recommendations. Library preparation used a first multiplex PCR with proprietary primers, then a second PCR adding unique barcodes, with bead cleanups after each round. Each sample batch included a kit-provided positive control reaction and a negative control reaction. The final libraries were assessed on an Agilent 4200 TapeStation D1000 ScreenTape, pooled by volume, and quantified by qPCR. Sequencing was performed on an Illumina NextSeq500 with a MidOutput 150-cycle cartridge, and 156 Read1 and 15 Index1 cycles were run with kit custom primers. The pooled library was loaded at about 1 pM, and about 20% PhiX control was spiked in. The authors processed their data as follows. Vendor-processed data were analyzed in R, and a clonotype was defined as all T cells sharing the same CDR3 nucleotide sequence. For clone abundance analyses, frequencies were normalized to the 10,000 most abundant clones per sample. Public T cell clones, which averaged fewer than five per sample, were removed prior to analysis. ImmunoMap was used for dominant motif analysis with the PAM10 matrix, a gap penalty of 30, and a homology threshold of 0.3, and any motif reaching a cumulative frequency of at least 0.01 was considered dominant. Tumor-enriched and baseline blood-enriched clonotypes were defined by at least a 32-fold difference in abundance between compartments. Tumor-blood repertoire similarity was measured with the Baroni-Urbani and Buser coefficient, and groups were compared using two-tailed Wilcoxon tests in R. TCRdb carries this immuneACCESS record with in-frame sequences only. Its versions omit some clonotypes, under half of them owing to an unresolved V gene in the studies checked, with the rest unexplained. D and trimming were read from the DNA, whereas the V and J calls and clone size are those reported in that table. In all, the sample holds nearly 20,000 clones, and about 60% of those were seen once. In total, the top ten clones hold 12% of the sample.

This clone was detected once. Its specific antigen is unknown. The sample holds no much larger clone one base away, and base qualities are not on file. The V and J genes are TRBV7-8 and TRBJ1-1; the junction holds 12 bases that match TRBD1. Sequences were derived from tumor tissue, sampled from a patient whose treatment included radiotherapy and nephrectomy. The receptor was isolated from a woman in her seventies with renal cell carcinoma. The nucleotide sequence is TGTGCCAGCAGCTTAGAGGGACAGGGGGCGCGAACTGAAGCTTTCTTT. The encoded protein is CASSLEGQGARTEAFF.